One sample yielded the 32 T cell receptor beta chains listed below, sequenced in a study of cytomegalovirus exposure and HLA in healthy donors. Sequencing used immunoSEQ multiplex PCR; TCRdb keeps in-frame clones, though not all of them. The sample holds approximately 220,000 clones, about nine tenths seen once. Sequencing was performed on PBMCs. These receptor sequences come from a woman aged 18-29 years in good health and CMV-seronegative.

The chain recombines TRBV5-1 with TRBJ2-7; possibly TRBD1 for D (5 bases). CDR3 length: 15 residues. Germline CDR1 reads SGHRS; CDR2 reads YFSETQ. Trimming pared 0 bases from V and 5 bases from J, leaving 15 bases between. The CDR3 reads CASSLEGAERDEQYF. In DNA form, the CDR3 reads TGCGCCAGCAGCTTGGAAGGGGCGGAAAGGGACGAGCAGTACTTC.

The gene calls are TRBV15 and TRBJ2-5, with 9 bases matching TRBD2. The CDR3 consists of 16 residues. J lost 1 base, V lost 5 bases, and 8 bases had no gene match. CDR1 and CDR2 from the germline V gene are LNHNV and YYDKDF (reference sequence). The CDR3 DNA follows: TGTGCCACCAGCCTGGGAACTAGCGGGCCCCAAGAGACCCAGTACTTC. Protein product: CATSLGTSGPQETQYF.

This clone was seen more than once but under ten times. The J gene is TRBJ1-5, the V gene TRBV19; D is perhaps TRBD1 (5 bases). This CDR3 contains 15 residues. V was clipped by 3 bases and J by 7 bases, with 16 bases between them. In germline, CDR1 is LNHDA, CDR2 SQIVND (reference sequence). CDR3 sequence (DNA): TGTGCCAGTAGTATCCCAAGGACATCAGGCCAGCCCCAGCATTTT. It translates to CASSIPRTSGQPQHF.

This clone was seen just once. In DNA form, the CDR3 reads TGTGCCTGGACTACCCGGACTAGCGGGACCTACAATGAGCAGTTCTTC. Translating it yields CAWTTRTSGTYNEQFF. The V gene is TRBV30, the J gene TRBJ2-1; 12 positions match TRBD2. CDR1 is GTSNPN, CDR2 SVGIG, per germline (reference sequence). The V gene end was trimmed by 4 bases and the J gene end by 2 bases; junction bases not matched to a gene: 6. This CDR3 region has 16 residues.

As DNA, the CDR3 is TGCGCCAGCAGCCACCCAGGGAGGAGCTCCTACAATGAGCAGTTCTTC. Its translation is CASSHPGRSSYNEQFF. The chain links TRBV4-1 to TRBJ2-1; possible D gene TRBD2, 6 bases. The CDR3 loop spans 16 amino acids. CDR1 and CDR2 (germline): MGHRA, YSYEKL. Trimming pared 3 bases from V and 0 bases from J, leaving 12 bases between.

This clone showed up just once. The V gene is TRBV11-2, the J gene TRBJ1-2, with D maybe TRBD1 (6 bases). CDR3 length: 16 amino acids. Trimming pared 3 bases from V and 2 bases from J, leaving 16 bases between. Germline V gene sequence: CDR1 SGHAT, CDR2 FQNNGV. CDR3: CASSFYSSGANYGYTF. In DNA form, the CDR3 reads TGTGCCAGCAGCTTCTATTCGTCAGGGGCAAACTATGGCTACACCTTC.

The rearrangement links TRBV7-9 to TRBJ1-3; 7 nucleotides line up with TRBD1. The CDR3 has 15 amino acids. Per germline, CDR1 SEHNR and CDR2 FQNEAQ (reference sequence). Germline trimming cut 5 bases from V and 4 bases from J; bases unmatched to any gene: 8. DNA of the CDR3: TGTGCCAGCAGCCCAGCGACAGGGCCCGGAAACACCATATATTTT. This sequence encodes CASSPATGPGNTIYF.

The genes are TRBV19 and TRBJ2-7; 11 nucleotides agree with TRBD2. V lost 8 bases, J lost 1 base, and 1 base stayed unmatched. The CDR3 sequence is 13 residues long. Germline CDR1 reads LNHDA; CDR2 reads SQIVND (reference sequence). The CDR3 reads CASASGRSYEQYF. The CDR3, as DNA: TGTGCCAGTGCTAGCGGGAGGTCCTACGAGCAGTACTTC.

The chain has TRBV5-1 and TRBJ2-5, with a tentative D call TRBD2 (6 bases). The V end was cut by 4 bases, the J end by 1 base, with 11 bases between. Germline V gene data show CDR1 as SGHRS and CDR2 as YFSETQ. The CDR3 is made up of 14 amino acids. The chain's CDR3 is CASSMGLPQETQYF. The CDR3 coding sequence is TGCGCCAGCAGCATGGGACTGCCCCAAGAGACCCAGTACTTC.

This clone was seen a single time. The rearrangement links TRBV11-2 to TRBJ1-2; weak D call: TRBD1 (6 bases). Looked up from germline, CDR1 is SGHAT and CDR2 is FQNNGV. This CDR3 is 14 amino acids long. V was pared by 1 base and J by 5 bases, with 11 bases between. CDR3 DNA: TGTGCCAGCAGCTTAGGGACAGAACATTATGGCTACACCTTC. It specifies CASSLGTEHYGYTF.

The CDR3 reads CASSRTGEIGQPQHF. In DNA form, the CDR3 reads TGCGCCAGCAGCCGGACAGGGGAGATCGGTCAGCCCCAGCATTTT. The chain links TRBV5-1 to TRBJ1-5; 9 nucleotides agree with TRBD1. The length of the CDR3 is 15 residues. J gave up 6 bases and V 4 bases, and 8 bases lay outside the gene matches. In germline, CDR1 is SGHRS, CDR2 YFSETQ. Drawing the rest from reference TRBV5-1 and TRBJ1-5, the complete variable domain is KAGVTQTPRYLIKTRGQQVTLSCSPISGHRSVSWYQQTPGQGLQFLFEYFSETQRNKGNFPGRFSGRQFSNSRSEMNVSTLELGDSALYLCASSRTGEIGQPQHFGDGTRLSIL.

CDR3 nucleotides: TGTGCCAGTGGTGACAGTCATCAGTATTTT. It codes for CASGDSHQYF. V and J are TRBV19 and TRBJ2-3; D is perhaps TRBD1 (5 bases). Germline V lookup: CDR1 LNHDA, CDR2 SQIVND (reference sequence). V shed 8 bases and J shed 12 bases, with 12 bases lying between them. This CDR3 spans 10 amino acids.

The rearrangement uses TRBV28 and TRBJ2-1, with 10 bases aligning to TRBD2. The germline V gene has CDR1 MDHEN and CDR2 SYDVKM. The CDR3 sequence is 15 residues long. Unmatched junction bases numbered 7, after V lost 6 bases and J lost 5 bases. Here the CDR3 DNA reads TGTGCCAGCAGACTAGGACTAGCGGAAAACAATGAGCAGTTCTTC. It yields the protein CASRLGLAENNEQFF.

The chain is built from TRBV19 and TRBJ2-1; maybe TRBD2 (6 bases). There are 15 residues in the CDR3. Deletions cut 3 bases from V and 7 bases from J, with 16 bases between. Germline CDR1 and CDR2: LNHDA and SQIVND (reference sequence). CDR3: CASSIRELRDNEQFF. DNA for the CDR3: TGTGCCAGTAGTATTAGGGAGTTGCGGGATAATGAGCAGTTCTTC. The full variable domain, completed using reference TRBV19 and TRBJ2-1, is DGGITQSPKYLFRKEGQNVTLSCEQNLNHDAMYWYRQDPGQGLRLIYYSQIVNDFQKGDIAEGYSVSREKKESFPLTVTSAQKNPTAFYLCASSIRELRDNEQFFGPGTRLTVL.

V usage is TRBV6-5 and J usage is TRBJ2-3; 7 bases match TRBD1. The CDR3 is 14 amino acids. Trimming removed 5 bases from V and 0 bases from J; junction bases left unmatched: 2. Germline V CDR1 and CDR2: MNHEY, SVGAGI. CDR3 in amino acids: CASSTGVSTDTQYF. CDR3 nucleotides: TGTGCCAGCAGTACAGGGGTTAGCACAGATACGCAGTATTTT.

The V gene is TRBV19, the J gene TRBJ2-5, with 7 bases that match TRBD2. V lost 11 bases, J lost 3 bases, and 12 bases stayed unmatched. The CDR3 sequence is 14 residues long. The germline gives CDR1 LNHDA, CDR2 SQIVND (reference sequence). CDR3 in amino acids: CAVGLGGGEETQYF. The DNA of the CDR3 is TGTGCCGTCGGCCTCGGGGGAGGGGAAGAGACCCAGTACTTC. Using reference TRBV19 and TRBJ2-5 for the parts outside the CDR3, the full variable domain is DGGITQSPKYLFRKEGQNVTLSCEQNLNHDAMYWYRQDPGQGLRLIYYSQIVNDFQKGDIAEGYSVSREKKESFPLTVTSAQKNPTAFYLCAVGLGGGEETQYFGPGTRLLVL.

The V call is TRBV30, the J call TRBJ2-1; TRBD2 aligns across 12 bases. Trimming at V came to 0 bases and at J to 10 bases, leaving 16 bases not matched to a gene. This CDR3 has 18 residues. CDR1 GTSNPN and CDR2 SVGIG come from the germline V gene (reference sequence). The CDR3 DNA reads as TGTGCCTGGAGTGTCCCCACTCTAGCGGGAGGGCCGGGAGCCGAGCAGTTCTTC. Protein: CAWSVPTLAGGPGAEQFF.

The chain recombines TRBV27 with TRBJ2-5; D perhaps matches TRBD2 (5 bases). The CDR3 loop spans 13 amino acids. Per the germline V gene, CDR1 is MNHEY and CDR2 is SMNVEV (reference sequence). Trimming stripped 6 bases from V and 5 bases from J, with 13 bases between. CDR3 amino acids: CASRRSGAETQYF. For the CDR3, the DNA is TGTGCCAGCAGGAGGAGCGGCGCTGAGACCCAGTACTTC.

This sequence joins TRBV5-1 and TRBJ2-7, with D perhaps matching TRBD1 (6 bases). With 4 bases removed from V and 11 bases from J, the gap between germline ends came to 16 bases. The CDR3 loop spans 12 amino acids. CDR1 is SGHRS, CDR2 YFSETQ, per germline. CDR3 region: CASSAFRDKEYF. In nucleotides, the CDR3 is TGCGCCAGCAGCGCGTTCCGGGACAAGGAGTACTTC.

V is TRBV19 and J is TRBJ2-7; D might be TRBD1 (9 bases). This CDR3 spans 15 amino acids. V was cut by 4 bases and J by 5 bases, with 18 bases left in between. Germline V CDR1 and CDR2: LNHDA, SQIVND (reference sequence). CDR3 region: CASSSSGGDRDEQYF. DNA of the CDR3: TGTGCCAGTAGTAGCTCGGGAGGGGACAGGGACGAGCAGTACTTC.

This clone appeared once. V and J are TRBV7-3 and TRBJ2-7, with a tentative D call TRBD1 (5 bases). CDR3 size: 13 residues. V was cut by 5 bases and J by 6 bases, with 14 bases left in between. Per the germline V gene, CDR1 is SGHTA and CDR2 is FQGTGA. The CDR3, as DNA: TGTGCCAGCAGCCCCCCCGGTAGGGGCGAGCAGTACTTC. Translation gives CASSPPGRGEQYF.

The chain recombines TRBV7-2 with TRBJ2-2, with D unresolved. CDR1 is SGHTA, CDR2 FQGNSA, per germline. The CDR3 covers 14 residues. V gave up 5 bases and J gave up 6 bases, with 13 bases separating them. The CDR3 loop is CASSHPARAGELFF. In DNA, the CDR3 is TGTGCCAGCAGCCACCCAGCCCGGGCCGGGGAGCTGTTTTTT.

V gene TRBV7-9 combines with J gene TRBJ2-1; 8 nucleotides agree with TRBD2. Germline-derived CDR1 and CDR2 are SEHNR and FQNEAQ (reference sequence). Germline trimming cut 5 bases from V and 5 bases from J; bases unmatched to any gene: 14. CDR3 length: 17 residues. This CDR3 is CASSPLGSGMLHNEQFF. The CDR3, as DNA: TGTGCCAGCAGCCCCCTGGGTAGCGGGATGCTACACAATGAGCAGTTCTTC.

The CDR3, as DNA: TGTGCCAGTAAAGACGAGGGATTGGGGGGACAGCCCCAGCATTTT. Amino acids: CASKDEGLGGQPQHF. The chain joins TRBV19 to TRBJ1-5; a possible D gene is TRBD1 (5 bases). The CDR3 runs 15 residues. V shed 7 bases and J shed 7 bases, with 20 bases lying between them. Germline V gives CDR1 LNHDA, CDR2 SQIVND (reference sequence). The complete variable domain, with remaining parts taken from reference TRBV19 and TRBJ1-5, reads DGGITQSPKYLFRKEGQNVTLSCEQNLNHDAMYWYRQDPGQGLRLIYYSQIVNDFQKGDIAEGYSVSREKKESFPLTVTSAQKNPTAFYLCASKDEGLGGQPQHFGDGTRLSIL.

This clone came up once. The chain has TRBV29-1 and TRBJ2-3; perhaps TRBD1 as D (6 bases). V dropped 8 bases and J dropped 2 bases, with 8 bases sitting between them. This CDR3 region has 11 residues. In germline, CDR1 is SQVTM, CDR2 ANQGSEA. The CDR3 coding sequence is TGCAGCTGGGACAACACAGATACGCAGTATTTT. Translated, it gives CSWDNTDTQYF.

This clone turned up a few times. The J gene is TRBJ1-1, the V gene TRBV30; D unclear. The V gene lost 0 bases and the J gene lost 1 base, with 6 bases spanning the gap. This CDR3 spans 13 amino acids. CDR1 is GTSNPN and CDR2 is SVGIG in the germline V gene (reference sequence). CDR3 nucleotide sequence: TGTGCCTGGAGTGTTGAGGGGAACACTGAAGCTTTCTTT. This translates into CAWSVEGNTEAFF.

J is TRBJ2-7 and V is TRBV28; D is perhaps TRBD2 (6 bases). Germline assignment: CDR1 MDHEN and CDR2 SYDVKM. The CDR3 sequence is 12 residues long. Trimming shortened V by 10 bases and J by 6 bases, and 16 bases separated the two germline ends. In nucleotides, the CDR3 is TGTGCCACCGGGAGCCGGCTCCTCGAGCAGTACTTC. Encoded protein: CATGSRLLEQYF.

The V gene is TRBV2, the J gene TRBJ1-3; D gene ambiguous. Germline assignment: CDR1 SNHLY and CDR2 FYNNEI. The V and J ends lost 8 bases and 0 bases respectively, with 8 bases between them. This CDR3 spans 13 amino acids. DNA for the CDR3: TGTGCCAGCTTCCAGTTCTCTGGAAACACCATATATTTT. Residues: CASFQFSGNTIYF.

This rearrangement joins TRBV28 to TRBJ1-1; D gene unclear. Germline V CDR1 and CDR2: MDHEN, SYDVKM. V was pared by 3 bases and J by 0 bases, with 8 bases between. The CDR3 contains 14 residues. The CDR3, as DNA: TGTGCCAGCAGTTTGGCAGTCATGAACACTGAAGCTTTCTTT. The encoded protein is CASSLAVMNTEAFF.

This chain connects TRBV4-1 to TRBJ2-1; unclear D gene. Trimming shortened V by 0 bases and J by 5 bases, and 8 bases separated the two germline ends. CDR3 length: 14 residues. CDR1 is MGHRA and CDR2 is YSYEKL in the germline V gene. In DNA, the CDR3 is TGCGCCAGCAGCCAAGAGCGGCCACACAATGAGCAGTTCTTC. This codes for CASSQERPHNEQFF.

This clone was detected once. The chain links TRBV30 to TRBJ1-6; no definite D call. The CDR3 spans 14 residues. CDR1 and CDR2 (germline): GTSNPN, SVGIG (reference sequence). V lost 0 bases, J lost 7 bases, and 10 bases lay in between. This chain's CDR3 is CAWSVNGLNSPLHF. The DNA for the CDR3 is TGTGCCTGGAGTGTAAACGGACTAAATTCACCCCTCCACTTT.

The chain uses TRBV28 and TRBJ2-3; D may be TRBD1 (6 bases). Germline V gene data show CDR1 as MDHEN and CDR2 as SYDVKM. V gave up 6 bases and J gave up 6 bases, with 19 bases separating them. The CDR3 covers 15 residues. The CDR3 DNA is TGTGCCAGCAGCGAAAACTCAGGGGATTTGGATACGCAGTATTTT. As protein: CASSENSGDLDTQYF.